One sample yielded the 11 T cell receptor beta chains listed below, sequenced in a study of CD8+ T cells in alopecia areata. cDNA prepared by RNA extraction and subsequent reverse transcription served as the template for sequencing. Profiling relied on immunoSEQ multiplex PCR, and the TCRdb table lists in-frame clones only, not all of them. The sample includes roughly 250,000 clones, 67% seen only once; the top ten take around 1.2%. This specimen was CD4+ T cells sorted from blood, taken at week 0. The receptors were sampled from a human donor with alopecia areata.

The V and J genes are TRBV2 and TRBJ1-5, with D maybe TRBD1 (5 bases). This CDR3 has 14 residues. V lost 3 bases and J lost 7, with 13 bases in between. Germline V lookup: CDR1 SNHLY, CDR2 FYNNEI. The CDR3 DNA follows: TGTGCCAGCAGTGATGGTCAGGGATGGCAGCCCCAGCATTTT. It codes for CASSDGQGWQPQHF.

The chain recombines TRBV2 with TRBJ1-5; weak D call: TRBD1 (5 bases). The germline V gene has CDR1 SNHLY and CDR2 FYNNEI. The V and J ends lost 5 bases and 2 bases respectively, with 19 bases between them. The CDR3 is 17 amino acids. The CDR3 protein is CASSTGQGPVGNQPQHF. The CDR3 DNA sequence: TGTGCCAGCAGTACTGGACAAGGTCCTGTGGGCAATCAGCCCCAGCATTTT.

CDR3 nucleotide sequence: TGTGCCAGCAGCTGGGGACTGCCCCAAGAGACCCAGTACTTC. Protein product: CASSWGLPQETQYF. The rearrangement uses TRBV5-6 and TRBJ2-5, with D maybe TRBD2 (6 bases). CDR3 size: 14 residues. Trimming stripped 3 bases from V and 1 base from J, with 10 bases between. CDR1 and CDR2 (germline): SGHDT, YYEEEE.

The table lists this clone with a count of one. The chain combines TRBV2 with TRBJ2-2; 7 nucleotides match TRBD1. The CDR3 runs 15 residues. From germline, CDR1 is SNHLY and CDR2 FYNNEI. The ends lost 7 bases at V and 4 bases at J; junction bases unmatched: 9. The DNA of the CDR3 is TGTGCCAGCAAGGACACCGACAGGGTCACCGGGGAGCTGTTTTTT. Translated: CASKDTDRVTGELFF.

The chain recombines TRBV2 with TRBJ2-5; 9 positions agree with TRBD1. CDR3 length: 16 residues. V gave up 5 bases and J gave up 1 base; unmatched junction bases: 8. The germline CDR1 and CDR2 sequences are SNHLY and FYNNEI. CDR3 sequence (DNA): TGTGCCAGCAGTTCCCGGACAGGGGCATTCCAAGAGACCCAGTACTTC. As protein: CASSSRTGAFQETQYF.

V gene TRBV30 combines with J gene TRBJ1-1; possibly TRBD1 for D (5 bases). Deletions cut 6 bases from V and 10 bases from J, with 18 bases between. The CDR3 covers 12 residues. Germline V gene data show CDR1 as GTSNPN and CDR2 as SVGIG (reference sequence). The CDR3 region is CACQEGFSGAFF. The DNA for the CDR3 is TGTGCCTGTCAAGAGGGGTTCTCGGGAGCTTTCTTT.

The chain employs TRBV30 and TRBJ1-5; possibly TRBD1 for D (5 bases). Germline CDR1 GTSNPN, CDR2 SVGIG (reference sequence). The CDR3 has 14 amino acids. V was clipped by 2 bases and J by 5 bases, with 13 bases between them. The DNA of the CDR3 is TGTGCCTGGAGTTCCGGGACGGACCATCAGCCCCAGCATTTT. Translated: CAWSSGTDHQPQHF.

V gene TRBV7-6 combines with J gene TRBJ2-7; D assignment may be TRBD1 or TRBD2 (5 bases each). CDR1 is SGHVS, CDR2 FNYEAQ, per germline. This CDR3 has 17 amino acids. Trimming stripped 5 bases from V and 3 bases from J, with 23 bases between. This CDR3 reads CASSPPRGEGVGYEQYF. The CDR3 DNA follows: TGTGCCAGCAGCCCGCCCAGAGGGGAAGGGGTTGGCTACGAGCAGTACTTC.

The CDR3 DNA reads as TGTGCCAGCAGTGAAGGACTTCTCTATGGCTACACCTTC. Translation: CASSEGLLYGYTF. The chain has TRBV2 and TRBJ1-2; D is unclear. Deletions cut 1 base from V and 4 bases from J, with 7 bases between. Germline values: CDR1 SNHLY, CDR2 FYNNEI. The CDR3 has 13 amino acids.

This chain joins TRBV9 and TRBJ2-1; 10 bases match TRBD2. This CDR3 is 15 amino acids long. The germline CDR1 and CDR2 sequences are SGDLS and YYNGEE. Trimming took 4 bases from V and 6 from J; bases not matched to a gene: 7. The CDR3 DNA sequence: TGTGCCAGCAGCCTCCGACTAGCGGGTATCAATGAGCAGTTCTTC. This codes for CASSLRLAGINEQFF.

The chain uses TRBV15 and TRBJ2-2; no firm D call. This CDR3 has 12 residues. Germline V CDR1 and CDR2: LNHNV, YYDKDF (reference sequence). The V end lost 3 bases, the J end lost 11 bases, and 10 bases lay between the germline ends. The CDR3 protein is CATSRVASELFF. CDR3 nucleotides: TGTGCCACCAGCAGGGTGGCCTCCGAGCTGTTTTTT. The whole variable domain, filled in from reference TRBV15 and TRBJ2-2, reads DAMVIQNPRYQVTQFGKPVTLSCSQTLNHNVMYWYQQKSSQAPKLLFHYYDKDFNNEADTPDNFQSRRPNTSFCFLDIRSPGLGDTAMYLCATSRVASELFFGEGSRLTVL.